The 27 T cell receptor beta chains in this list originate from one sample, sequenced in a study of identical twins. TCRdb analysed the 5' RACE reads with MiXCR anew, one entry per CDR3 protein. The table includes 300,000 to 400,000 distinct CDR3 sequences, approximately 13% detected once. In addition, the sample was reused for a study of yellow fever vaccine responses in identical twins.

The sequenced sample consisted of CD8+ T cells sorted from blood. The receptors were sampled from a woman younger than 30 in good health.

The chain couples TRBV12-3 or TRBV12-4 to TRBJ2-7; D perhaps matches TRBD2 (6 bases). With 6 bases removed from V and 7 bases from J, the gap between germline ends came to 13 bases. This CDR3 contains 12 residues. The CDR3 DNA follows: TGTGCCAGCAGCCCCATTGGGGGGGAGCAGTACTTC. It translates to CASSPIGGEQYF.

This clonotype was recorded many times. The chain employs TRBV15 and TRBJ2-7; 8 bases agree with TRBD2. Germline V gene data show CDR1 as LNHNV and CDR2 as YYDKDF (reference sequence). V gave up 0 bases and J gave up 2 bases; unmatched junction bases: 3. The CDR3 consists of 15 residues. The CDR3 nucleotides read TGTGCCACCAGCAGAGATATAGCGGGGCCCTACGAGCAGTACTTC. Protein: CATSRDIAGPYEQYF.

This sequence joins TRBV10-2 and TRBJ2-3; 8 nucleotides line up with TRBD1. The CDR3 is 15 residues long. J was trimmed by 3 bases and V by 6 bases; bases with no gene match: 8. Per the germline V gene, CDR1 is WSHSY and CDR2 is SAAADI. The CDR3 loop is CASRLDRARTDTQYF. CDR3 in DNA: TGCGCCAGCAGACTGGACAGGGCGAGGACAGATACGCAGTATTTT.

This clonotype was picked up a small number of times. This sequence joins TRBV5-1 and TRBJ1-1; D is ambiguous. V lost 7 bases and J 7 bases, leaving 11 bases between the germline ends. CDR3 length: 11 residues. Germline V gene data show CDR1 as SGHRS and CDR2 as YFSETQ. The CDR3 protein is CASWDGSEAFF. Here the CDR3 DNA reads TGCGCCAGCTGGGATGGCAGTGAAGCTTTCTTT.

This clonotype has more than one count but fewer than ten. The rearrangement joins TRBV6-5 to TRBJ1-5; 8 bases align to TRBD1. The CDR3 consists of 15 residues. Germline trimming cut 5 bases from V and 2 bases from J; bases unmatched to any gene: 5. Germline CDR1 reads MNHEY; CDR2 reads SVGAGI. This CDR3 reads CASSTQTGGNQPQHF. In DNA, the CDR3 is TGTGCCAGCAGTACTCAGACAGGGGGCAATCAGCCCCAGCATTTT.

This clonotype was seen a few times. The V gene is TRBV14, the J gene TRBJ1-2, with D possibly matching TRBD1 (5 bases). Germline CDR1 SGHDN, CDR2 FVKESK. V was trimmed by 0 bases and J by 8 bases, leaving 16 bases between them. The CDR3 has 15 residues. The CDR3 DNA reads TGTGCCAGCAGCCAAGATAGGCGGGGCTCGAAAGGCTACACCTTC. This translates into CASSQDRRGSKGYTF. The full variable domain, in which reference TRBV14 and TRBJ1-2 provide the parts outside the CDR3, is EAGVTQFPSHSVIEKGQTVTLRCDPISGHDNLYWYRRVMGKEIKFLLHFVKESKQDESGMPNNRFLAERTGGTYSTLKVQPAELEDSGVYFCASSQDRRGSKGYTFGSGTRLTVV.

This clonotype was seen repeatedly, ten times or more. The V gene is TRBV12-3 or TRBV12-4, the J gene TRBJ2-1, with a possible D match to TRBD2 (7 bases). This CDR3 region has 16 residues. The ends were cut back, 5 bases at V and 8 bases at J, with 22 bases in the middle. The CDR3 protein is CASSPARGQGGDEQFF. The CDR3 DNA follows: TGTGCCAGCAGTCCGGCGCGGGGGCAGGGTGGGGATGAGCAGTTCTTC.

This clonotype was seen a few times. V and J are TRBV3-1 and TRBJ2-5; TRBD1 aligns across 7 bases. The germline V gene encodes CDR1 LGHDT and CDR2 YNNKEL (reference sequence). V lost 4 bases and J lost 2; bases outside the gene matches: 22. The length of the CDR3 is 20 residues. This chain's CDR3 is CASSRTYRGPAGRKQETQYF. CDR3 bases: TGTGCCAGCAGCCGAACATACAGGGGCCCCGCGGGTCGGAAACAAGAGACCCAGTACTTC.

This clonotype has more than one count but fewer than ten. This chain joins TRBV7-6 and TRBJ2-3, with 8 bases aligning to TRBD2. Trimming cost V 5 bases and J 3 bases; bases outside gene matches: 13. CDR1 and CDR2 from the germline V gene are SGHVS and FNYEAQ. There are 17 residues in the CDR3. CDR3 protein: CASSPSSAGGWTDTQYF. The CDR3 DNA sequence: TGTGCCAGCAGCCCGTCCTCTGCGGGGGGCTGGACAGATACGCAGTATTTT.

This clonotype was picked up one time. V usage is TRBV24-1 and J usage is TRBJ2-1; D may be TRBD2 (6 bases). Per germline, CDR1 KGHDR and CDR2 SFDVKD. CDR3 size: 16 residues. V was clipped by 3 bases and J by 0 bases, with 11 bases between them. CDR3 bases: TGTGCCACCAGTGATGGAGGGCAACGCTCCTACAATGAGCAGTTCTTC. Its translation: CATSDGGQRSYNEQFF.

This clonotype was counted between two and nine times. The chain employs TRBV10-3 and TRBJ1-1; TRBD1 might be the D (6 bases). Germline V CDR1 and CDR2: ENHRY, SYGVKD. V was pared by 10 bases and J by 3 bases, with 21 bases between. The CDR3 sequence is 15 residues long. DNA for the CDR3: TGTGCCAGCCAACCGGGACAAGGAAGGGACACTGAAGCTTTCTTT. It translates to CASQPGQGRDTEAFF.

At least ten counts were recorded for this clonotype. The CDR3 coding sequence is TGTGCCAGCAGTTACACCGGGACAGGTCTTAATCAGCCCCAGCATTTT. Protein sequence: CASSYTGTGLNQPQHF. The chain carries TRBV6-5 and TRBJ1-5; 8 bases are shared with TRBD1. CDR1 MNHEY and CDR2 SVGAGI come from the germline V gene. V shed 2 bases and J 4 bases; nucleotides not matched to a gene: 7. This CDR3 is 16 amino acids long.

This clonotype was detected a few times. V is TRBV7-9 and J is TRBJ2-7; 8 bases fit TRBD1. The ends lost 5 bases at V and 3 bases at J; junction bases unmatched: 6. CDR1 SEHNR and CDR2 FQNEAQ come from the germline V gene (reference sequence). The CDR3 runs to 14 residues. CDR3 sequence reads: CASSPPGTGYEQYV. DNA for the CDR3: TGTGCCAGCAGCCCTCCCGGGACAGGCTACGAGCAGTACGTC.

This clonotype has more than one count but fewer than ten. J is TRBJ2-5 and V is TRBV4-1, with D perhaps TRBD2 (5 bases). Germline V gene lookup returns CDR1 MGHRA and CDR2 YSYEKL. This CDR3 spans 14 amino acids. The V end was cut by 1 base, the J end by 3 bases, with 9 bases between. DNA of the CDR3: TGCGCCAGCAGCCAAGTTACTAGAAAAGAGACCCAGTACTTC. It encodes CASSQVTRKETQYF.

About this clonotype: The junction departs from the called germline gene at one end, perhaps through a read error. The CDR3 region has the DNA TGTGCCAGCTGTTACGTAAGATCTGGGGCATACGAGCAGTACTTC. Its protein is CASCYVRSGAYEQYF. The chain recombines TRBV6-5 with TRBJ2-7; possible D gene TRBD1, 5 bases. Germline CDR1 reads MNHEY; CDR2 reads SVGAGI. This CDR3 is built from 15 residues.

This clonotype has at least ten counts. V and J are TRBV7-9 and TRBJ2-5, with 7 bases aligning to TRBD1. V trimming: 3 bases; J trimming: 5 bases; junction bases outside the gene matches: 6. The length of the CDR3 is 14 residues. Germline V gene lookup returns CDR1 SEHNR and CDR2 FQNEAQ (reference sequence). The CDR3 DNA is TGTGCCAGCAGCTTTGAGGGGGCGAGTGAGACCCAGTACTTC. Translation: CASSFEGASETQYF.

There are many counts of this clonotype. CDR3 sequence reads: CASSWLPEAFF. DNA for the CDR3: TGTGCCAGCAGCTGGTTACCTGAAGCTTTCTTT. The chain is built from TRBV7-2 and TRBJ1-1; no definite D call. V dropped 4 bases and J dropped 6 bases, with 6 bases sitting between them. The CDR3 contains 11 residues. Germline V gene data show CDR1 as SGHTA and CDR2 as FQGNSA.

This clonotype was recorded a few times. V and J are TRBV2 and TRBJ2-3; TRBD2 agrees at 15 bases. Germline loops: CDR1 SNHLY, CDR2 FYNNEI. The CDR3 consists of 18 residues. V lost 1 base to trimming and J lost 5 bases; unmatched junction nucleotides: 7. CDR3 DNA: TGTGCCAGCAGTGAAGATCGGACTAGCGGGAGGGCCGGAGATACGCAGTATTTT. Translating it yields CASSEDRTSGRAGDTQYF.

The chain couples TRBV20-1 to TRBJ1-1; tentatively, D is TRBD1 (5 bases). The CDR3 has 12 amino acids. Trimming pared 6 bases from V and 3 bases from J, leaving 11 bases between. CDR1 and CDR2 (germline): DFQATT, SNEGSKA (reference sequence). The CDR3 DNA is TGCAGTGCCCCTCAGGGTCACACTGAAGCTTTCTTT. Translating gives CSAPQGHTEAFF.

This rearrangement joins TRBV7-2 to TRBJ2-1; 10 bases are shared with TRBD1. Germline V lookup: CDR1 SGHTA, CDR2 FQGNSA. CDR3 length: 15 residues. Trimming at V came to 1 base and at J to 7 bases, leaving 4 bases not matched to a gene. CDR3: CASSLGPGQGNEQFF. The CDR3 DNA follows: TGTGCCAGCAGCTTAGGCCCGGGACAGGGGAATGAGCAGTTCTTC.

This clonotype was seen a few times. This chain connects TRBV7-8 to TRBJ2-1; 7 bases are a match to TRBD2. V lost 7 bases and J lost 6; bases outside the gene matches: 6. The CDR3 length is 13 residues. Germline assignment: CDR1 SGHVS and CDR2 FQNEAQ. CDR3 amino acids: CASTPGLGNEQFF. The CDR3 DNA reads TGTGCCAGCACCCCCGGACTAGGCAATGAGCAGTTCTTC.

The table lists this clonotype with a few counts. V is TRBV20-1 and J is TRBJ1-6; 8 bases match TRBD1. The CDR3 contains 14 residues. The ends lost 6 bases at V and 5 bases at J; junction bases unmatched: 6. Germline CDR1 DFQATT, CDR2 SNEGSKA (reference sequence). The CDR3 sequence: CSAKGQGDNSPLHF. The CDR3 bases are TGCAGTGCCAAAGGACAGGGAGATAATTCACCCCTCCACTTT.

This clonotype has just a few counts. V gene TRBV9 combines with J gene TRBJ2-3, with 7 bases identical to TRBD1. CDR3 length: 15 residues. The trim removed 2 bases at V and 2 bases at J, leaving 5 bases unmatched. Germline V gives CDR1 SGDLS, CDR2 YYNGEE. The CDR3 coding sequence is TGTGCCAGCAGCGTTGAGGGGGCCCACACAGATACGCAGTATTTT. Translation gives CASSVEGAHTDTQYF.

This clonotype has a handful of counts. The rearrangement links TRBV12-3 or TRBV12-4 to TRBJ2-5; possible D gene TRBD2, 5 bases. The CDR3 runs 13 residues. The ends were cut back, 1 base at V and 3 bases at J, with 6 bases in the middle. Here the CDR3 DNA reads TGTGCCAGCAGTTTAGTGGAGGAAGAGACCCAGTACTTC. Amino acid sequence: CASSLVEEETQYF.

This clonotype has just a few counts. This sequence joins TRBV28 and TRBJ2-1; D may be TRBD1 (6 bases). Trimming stripped 7 bases from V and 9 bases from J, with 16 bases between. There are 13 residues in the CDR3. The germline V gene has CDR1 MDHEN and CDR2 SYDVKM. The CDR3 DNA reads TGTGCCAGCAAACTCGTGGGGGCGGGTGAGCAGTTCTTC. This encodes CASKLVGAGEQFF.

The genes are TRBV28 and TRBJ2-2; TRBD2 might be the D (6 bases). CDR1 MDHEN and CDR2 SYDVKM come from the germline V gene. The CDR3 contains 17 residues. The V and J ends lost 5 bases and 5 bases respectively, with 21 bases between them. CDR3 protein: CASSPRGGKEGTGELFF. The DNA for the CDR3 is TGTGCCAGCAGTCCCCGGGGCGGGAAGGAGGGGACCGGGGAGCTGTTTTTT.

This clonotype occurred a few times. This chain links TRBV20-1 with TRBJ2-1; 7 bases are a match to TRBD1. Unmatched junction bases numbered 10, after V lost 6 bases and J lost 5 bases. The germline gives CDR1 DFQATT, CDR2 SNEGSKA (reference sequence). This CDR3 contains 14 residues. As DNA, the CDR3 is TGCAGTGCCTTGGACAGGCCCCTGGACAATGAGCAGTTCTTC. Translated: CSALDRPLDNEQFF.